The clone carrying this T cell receptor beta chain was observed a handful of times. The antigen is unknown. TCRdb fed the 5' RACE reads into MiXCR, producing one record per CDR3 protein. The table lists 530,000 or so distinct CDR3 sequences, approximately 15% of them singletons. This record comes from a study of T-cell memory formation after mild COVID-19. Study overall: In these data, TCR clusters were largely donor specific. Regarding the study as a whole: Day 15 to 85 contracting clones showed balanced CD4/CD8; day 15 to 37 expanders favored CD4+. Researchers report contracting CD4+ clones mostly in CM and EM, with CD8+ clones in EMRA.

Germline CDR1 and CDR2: DFQATT and SNEGSKA (reference sequence). V dropped 7 bases and J dropped 3; count of bases not matched to a gene: 10. The CDR3 spans 14 residues. This clonotype was sampled from an adult woman who had mild COVID-19 (a few samples of this study predate the infection). Cell type and time point are not known. The sample comprised PBMCs or a T cell subset sorted from them (not recorded which). The V gene is TRBV20-1, the J gene TRBJ1-1; TRBD1 matches 8 bases. CDR3 coding DNA: TGCAGTGTCGCGCAGGGGGCGGACCACACTGAAGCTTTCTTT. As protein: CSVAQGADHTEAFF.